This TCR beta chain was found in a study of blood T cell repertoires in COVID-19 (dated by TCRdb to about 2020). General notes on the study: Samples covering the acute and convalescent phases of COVID-19 were provided by collaborators in the United States, Italy and Spain. The prospective study material was composed of cDNA or gDNA derived from T cells, B-cell-depleted T cells, or PBMCs. Deeply sampled blood TCRbeta repertoires from subjects exposed to, actively infected with, or recovered from COVID-19 were included in the dataset. The repertoires were made available in a free public database intended to serve as a resource for research on the immune response to SARS-CoV-2. The samples were drawn from the first 160 participants of the ongoing ImmuneRACE study and from some 1,300 subjects provided by 6 global collaborators. A de-identified subject ID, COVID-19 status, age in years and sex were almost always included in the sample metadata. Where HLA class I and class II types were available, the types were taken from metadata supplied by the sample provider, not from assay-based typing.

The CDR3 sequence holds 15 residues, the cysteine and phenylalanine included. Only CDR3 DNA remains: 45 bases, in frame from the first base. CDR1 and CDR2 are read off the germline V gene as SGHTA and FQGTGA. Clipping removes 1 base from V and 5 bases from J, with 2 as the unmatched junction base count. On this clone itself: Its antigen target is currently unknown. Base quality data are lacking; no much larger clone is found one base away.

What the work shows at the level of the full study, not this receptor alone: How much clinical and demographic metadata was included differed by source and by participant, and the metadata was provided uncurated.

The immunoSEQ Assay, a bias-controlled multiplex PCR, was used to amplify TCRbeta CDR3 regions from genomic DNA. The original pipeline was this. Nucleated cell counts per sample were estimated from amplification of reference gene primers within the assay. To quantify the absolute abundance of each unique TCRbeta CDR3 rearrangement, sequence reads were collapsed and filtered. For each sample, productive Simpson clonality was calculated as the square root of Simpson's diversity index over productive rearrangements. TCRdb provides this immuneACCESS table in a form limited to in-frame rearrangements. Some clones are lacking; in checked studies, under half of them reflect an unresolved V gene, and why the rest are absent is not known. V and J calls and clone size are copied from that table; D and trimming were computed from the DNA. This sample holds roughly 60,000 clones; 78% were observed only once. The ten top clones hold about 25% of the sample.

Collaborating institutions collected whole blood in K2EDTA tubes following their own protocols. For TCRbeta analysis, collaborator samples were shipped as frozen whole blood, as isolated PBMCs, or as DNA extracted from either sample type. The sequencing sample was made of peripheral blood. The sequence came from a human donor in a cohort sampled during active COVID-19. The chain employs TRBV7-3 and TRBJ2-5, and 12 junction bases match TRBD1. The DNA sequence is given as TGTGCCAGCAGCTTAATGGGACAGGGGGCGGAGACCCAGTACTTC. Its translation reads: CASSLMGQGAETQYF.